This T cell receptor beta chain comes out of a study of blood T cell repertoires in COVID-19. Study-wide context: PBMCs, B-cell-depleted T cells, or T cells were the source of the cDNA or gDNA that made up the material.

The CDR3 covers 16 residues. With 3 bases clipped from V and 7 bases from J, the junction kept 15 bases outside the gene matches. Germline V gene data show CDR1 as SGDLS and CDR2 as YYNGEE. Original processing notes: Amplification of reference gene primers was used by the study to estimate nucleated cell counts. Using immunoSEQ multiplex PCR, the repertoire was profiled, and TCRdb retains in-frame clones only, with some absent. The V and J calls and clone size are taken from that table; D and trimming were inferred from the DNA. This sample carries about 310,000 clones, about 85% of them seen once, and the ten largest clones take about 2%.

This chain uses TRBV9 with TRBJ1-2, with TRBD1 identical over 7 bases. The TCR was taken from a young man with active or convalescent COVID-19. Sequencing was performed on peripheral blood. CDR3 sequence: CASSEGATSREAGYTF. The CDR3 DNA reads TGTGCCAGCAGCGAGGGGGCAACCTCCAGGGAGGCTGGCTACACCTTC.